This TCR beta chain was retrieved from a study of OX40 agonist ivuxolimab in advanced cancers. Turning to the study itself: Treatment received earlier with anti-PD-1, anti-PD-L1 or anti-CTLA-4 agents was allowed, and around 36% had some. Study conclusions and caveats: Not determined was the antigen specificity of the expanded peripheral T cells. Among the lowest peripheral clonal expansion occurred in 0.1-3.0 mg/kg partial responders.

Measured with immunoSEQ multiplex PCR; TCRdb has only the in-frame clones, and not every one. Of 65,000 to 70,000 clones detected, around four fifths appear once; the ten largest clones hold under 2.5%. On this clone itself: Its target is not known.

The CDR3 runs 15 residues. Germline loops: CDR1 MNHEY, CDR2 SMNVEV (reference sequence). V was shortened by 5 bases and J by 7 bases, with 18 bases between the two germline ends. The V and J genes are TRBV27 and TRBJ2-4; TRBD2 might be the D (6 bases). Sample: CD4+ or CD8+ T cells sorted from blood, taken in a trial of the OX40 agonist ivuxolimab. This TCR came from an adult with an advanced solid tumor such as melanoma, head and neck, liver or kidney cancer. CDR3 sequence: CASSNLAGGRNIQYF. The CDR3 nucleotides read TGTGCCAGCAGTAACCTAGCTGGGGGGAGGAACATTCAGTACTTC.